This entry is about one TCR beta chain. Antigen specificity is unknown. The read ends 3 residues early relative to the CDR3; the germline J gene fills the gap. The CDR3 runs 15 residues. Trimming took off 5 bases at V and 6 bases at J, with 20 bases between the two ends. Per the germline V gene, CDR1 is SEHNR and CDR2 is FQNEAQ (reference sequence). The data are from a study of T cell clonality in common variable immunodeficiency. Both groups were predominantly of Caucasian heritage. Donors gave about 5 to 8 ml heparinized peripheral whole blood. The assay was immunoSEQ multiplex PCR, and TCRdb's table has in-frame clones only and misses some. The sample is made up of about 28,000 clones, none counted only once. The study, taken as a whole, reports: Compared with healthy controls, CVID subjects showed increased TCRbeta clonality, mostly in about a third. Repertoire-complication correlations in CVID were limited by patient heterogeneity. Reportedly, TCR beta sequences from common variable immunodeficiency showed fewer deletions and N-nucleotide insertions.

The sample comprised peripheral blood mononuclear cells. This TCR was recovered from a human donor with common variable immunodeficiency. This chain connects TRBV7-9 to TRBJ2-7; D may be TRBD2 (5 bases). This chain's CDR3 is CASSGAGFGESEQYF. CDR3 DNA, as far as it was read: TGTGCCAGCAGCGGCGCGGGTTTCGGGGAGAGCGAG.